Following are 27 T cell receptor beta chains from one sample sequenced in a study of monozygotic twins with cystic fibrosis. Produced via immunoSEQ multiplex PCR; TCRdb's table is partial and in-frame only. The sample consists of about 39,000 clones, under 95% of them appearing once. Source material: blood. These receptors were obtained from a boy aged 2 to 10 with cystic fibrosis.

CDR3 sequence (DNA): TGTGCCAGCAGTTTAGGAGGACAGGCCTATTCACCCCTCCACTTT. Translation: CASSLGGQAYSPLHF. The V and J genes are TRBV27 and TRBJ1-6, with 7 nucleotides matching TRBD1. Trimming at V came to 2 bases and at J to 8 bases, leaving 6 bases not matched to a gene. The CDR3 totals 15 residues. Germline V gene data show CDR1 as MNHEY and CDR2 as SMNVEV (reference sequence).

This chain connects TRBV5-1 to TRBJ1-5, with D possibly matching TRBD1 (5 bases). V dropped 4 bases and J dropped 5 bases, with 16 bases sitting between them. This CDR3 region has 15 residues. Germline-derived CDR1 and CDR2 are SGHRS and YFSETQ. The CDR3 protein is CASSPRDPEYQPQHF. The CDR3 DNA follows: TGCGCCAGCAGCCCCCGGGACCCCGAATATCAGCCCCAGCATTTT.

The chain couples TRBV9 to TRBJ1-2; 7 bases fit TRBD1. Germline V CDR1 and CDR2: SGDLS, YYNGEE. The J segment lost 6 bases and the V segment lost 6 bases, leaving 5 bases of the junction unmatched. The CDR3 length is 12 residues. The DNA of the CDR3 is TGTGCCAGCAAATCGACAGGGAATGGCTACACCTTC. Its translation: CASKSTGNGYTF.

The chain combines TRBV10-2 with TRBJ2-7, with D maybe TRBD1 (6 bases). The germline V gene encodes CDR1 WSHSY and CDR2 SAAADI. V lost 2 bases to trimming and J lost 2 bases, with 10 bases between them. The CDR3 is 14 residues long. Written as DNA, the CDR3 is TGCGCCAGCAGTGAGGGCAGGGGCCCCTACGAGCAGTACTTC. Protein product: CASSEGRGPYEQYF.

This chain connects TRBV27 to TRBJ2-5; D perhaps matches TRBD1 (6 bases). Germline CDR1 and CDR2: MNHEY and SMNVEV (reference sequence). Trimming took off 4 bases at V and 2 bases at J, with 11 bases between the two ends. This CDR3 is built from 14 residues. In DNA form, the CDR3 reads TGTGCCAGCAGTTACCCCGGACAGCAAGAGACCCAGTACTTC. Protein sequence: CASSYPGQQETQYF.

The rearrangement links TRBV18 to TRBJ1-1; tentatively, D is TRBD1 (6 bases). Trimming took off 4 bases at V and 1 base at J, with 7 bases between the two ends. CDR1 KGHSH and CDR2 LQKENI come from the germline V gene. The CDR3 totals 13 residues. CDR3 region: CASSQGGNTEAFF. The CDR3 DNA sequence: TGTGCCAGCTCACAGGGGGGGAACACTGAAGCTTTCTTT.

This clone is a singleton in its sample. The V call is TRBV7-9, the J call TRBJ2-2; D is perhaps TRBD2 (5 bases). Between the trimmed V and J ends, which lost 1 base and 7 bases, there was a span of 16 bases. CDR3 length equals 16 residues. The germline V gene encodes CDR1 SEHNR and CDR2 FQNEAQ (reference sequence). The chain's CDR3 is CASSLDPGKVRGELFF. CDR3 coding DNA: TGTGCCAGCAGCTTAGATCCGGGGAAGGTACGCGGGGAGCTGTTTTTT.

The chain has TRBV19 and TRBJ1-1, with 9 bases lining up with TRBD1. The CDR3 contains 14 residues. With 6 bases clipped from V and 1 base from J, the junction kept 3 bases outside the gene matches. Germline CDR1 reads LNHDA; CDR2 reads SQIVND (reference sequence). The chain's CDR3 is CASRMTGGNTEAFF. CDR3 bases: TGTGCCAGTAGGATGACAGGGGGGAACACTGAAGCTTTCTTT.

This clone has only one observation. The V and J genes are TRBV25-1 and TRBJ1-5; D remains unclear. The CDR3 has 14 amino acids. The V end lost 2 bases, the J end lost 4 bases, and 9 bases lay between the germline ends. Germline V gene lookup returns CDR1 MGHDK and CDR2 SYGVNS. CDR3 nucleotides: TGTGCCAGCAGTGAAGGCTGGGGTAATCAGCCCCAGCATTTT. Amino acid sequence: CASSEGWGNQPQHF.

The rearrangement joins TRBV7-8 to TRBJ1-5; D not certain. Trimming removed 3 bases at V and 0 bases at J, with 12 bases between. Per germline, CDR1 SGHVS and CDR2 FQNEAQ. There are 16 residues in the CDR3. The CDR3 protein is CASSFRSTLSNQPQHF. CDR3 sequence (DNA): TGTGCCAGCAGCTTCCGATCGACTCTTAGCAATCAGCCCCAGCATTTT.

The chain links TRBV2 to TRBJ1-2; 7 bases align to TRBD1. This CDR3 comprises 12 residues. The germline CDR1 and CDR2 sequences are SNHLY and FYNNEI. V dropped 2 bases and J dropped 7; count of bases not matched to a gene: 1. CDR3: CASSESGGGYTF. The CDR3 DNA reads as TGTGCCAGCAGTGAATCAGGGGGTGGCTACACCTTC.

This clone appeared a few times. The chain employs TRBV19 and TRBJ1-5, with D perhaps TRBD1 (5 bases). Germline V CDR1 and CDR2: LNHDA, SQIVND (reference sequence). The CDR3 has 15 amino acids. The V gene lost 3 bases and the J gene lost 4 bases, with 13 bases spanning the gap. The CDR3 reads CASSMGRGLNQPQHF. In DNA, the CDR3 is TGTGCCAGTAGTATGGGGCGGGGGTTGAATCAGCCCCAGCATTTT.

The gene calls are TRBV5-6 and TRBJ2-1, with TRBD1 identical over 7 bases. Germline V CDR1 and CDR2: SGHDT, YYEEEE. Losses at the gene ends were 3 bases for V and 4 bases for J; bases not matched to a gene: 4. The CDR3 length is 14 residues. CDR3 residues: CASSSGTEYNEQFF. Written as DNA, the CDR3 is TGTGCCAGCAGCTCCGGGACAGAATACAATGAGCAGTTCTTC.

The V call is TRBV9, the J call TRBJ2-1, with TRBD2 matching over 7 bases. The J segment lost 6 bases and the V segment lost 3 bases, leaving 15 bases of the junction unmatched. The CDR3 contains 17 residues. Germline CDR1 is SGDLS and CDR2 is YYNGEE. The CDR3 DNA sequence: TGTGCCAGCAGCGACGGACTAGAGGAATTGGTTAGCAATGAGCAGTTCTTC. Protein product: CASSDGLEELVSNEQFF.

This chain connects TRBV6-5 to TRBJ1-6; D remains ambiguous. Germline V CDR1 and CDR2: MNHEY, SVGAGI. V was pared by 2 bases and J by 6 bases, with 8 bases between. The CDR3 consists of 14 residues. The CDR3 loop is CASSYGVGNSPLHF. DNA of the CDR3: TGTGCCAGCAGTTACGGGGTGGGTAATTCACCCCTCCACTTT.

This rearrangement joins TRBV19 to TRBJ2-5; weak D call: TRBD1 (5 bases). Germline V lookup: CDR1 LNHDA, CDR2 SQIVND (reference sequence). The CDR3 loop spans 16 amino acids. V lost 1 base and J 4 bases, leaving 16 bases between the germline ends. This CDR3 is CASSIGSSGWGETQYF. The CDR3 bases are TGTGCCAGTAGTATAGGATCCTCAGGGTGGGGAGAGACCCAGTACTTC.

The rearrangement links TRBV13 to TRBJ2-1; D possibly uses TRBD1 or TRBD2 (5 bases each). The CDR3 runs 15 residues. V lost 5 bases, J lost 4 bases, and 15 bases lay in between. CDR1 PRHDT and CDR2 FYEKMQ come from the germline V gene (reference sequence). Written as DNA, the CDR3 is TGTGCCAGCAGCGCCGGAGCTGGGGGTTACAATGAGCAGTTCTTC. Protein: CASSAGAGGYNEQFF.

This chain links TRBV27 with TRBJ2-7; 9 bases map to TRBD2. The J segment lost 1 base and the V segment lost 5 bases, leaving 6 bases of the junction unmatched. CDR3 size: 15 residues. CDR1 and CDR2 (germline): MNHEY, SMNVEV (reference sequence). CDR3 region: CASSLAGLRSYEQYF. CDR3 nucleotide sequence: TGTGCCAGCAGTCTAGCGGGGCTAAGATCCTACGAGCAGTACTTC.

The J gene is TRBJ1-3, the V gene TRBV7-9; 7 positions match TRBD1. J gave up 0 bases and V 5 bases, and 4 bases lay outside the gene matches. This CDR3 is built from 15 residues. Germline V gene sequence: CDR1 SEHNR, CDR2 FQNEAQ (reference sequence). CDR3 in amino acids: CASSIGGSSGNTIYF. The CDR3 nucleotides read TGTGCCAGCAGCATAGGGGGCAGCTCTGGAAACACCATATATTTT.

V is TRBV29-1 and J is TRBJ1-5, with 7 bases identical to TRBD1. The CDR3 is made up of 13 amino acids. J gave up 0 bases and V 4 bases, and 0 bases lay outside the gene matches. The germline CDR1 and CDR2 sequences are SQVTM and ANQGSEA. DNA for the CDR3: TGCAGCGTTGCAGGGGGTAGCAATCAGCCCCAGCATTTT. Residues: CSVAGGSNQPQHF.

The sample holds one count of this clone. The chain carries TRBV19 and TRBJ2-2; D may be TRBD1 or TRBD2 (6 bases each). This CDR3 is 14 amino acids long. Between the trimmed V and J ends, which lost 11 bases and 2 bases, there was a span of 15 bases. CDR1 is LNHDA, CDR2 SQIVND, per germline (reference sequence). In nucleotides, the CDR3 is TGTGCCTGCCGTTGGGGGGCCAACACCGGGGAGCTGTTTTTT. Translating it yields CACRWGANTGELFF.

The chain uses TRBV6-4 and TRBJ1-4; 7 nucleotides agree with TRBD1. This CDR3 region has 15 residues. CDR1 MRHNA and CDR2 SNTAGT come from the germline V gene. With 2 bases clipped from V and 3 bases from J, the junction kept 3 bases outside the gene matches. CDR3 nucleotides: TGTGCCAGCAGTGACACGGGACAGCCTAATGAAAAACTGTTTTTT. It codes for CASSDTGQPNEKLFF.

The chain uses TRBV6-5 and TRBJ1-1; 9 nucleotides align to TRBD1. With V trimmed by 5 bases and J by 2 bases, 6 bases remained unmatched. This CDR3 is built from 15 residues. Germline V gene sequence: CDR1 MNHEY, CDR2 SVGAGI. CDR3 loop: CASSIHRGLNTEAFF. The CDR3, as DNA: TGTGCCAGCAGTATCCACAGGGGGCTTAACACTGAAGCTTTCTTT.

V and J are TRBV7-2 and TRBJ2-2; D gene ambiguous. This CDR3 contains 15 residues. Germline CDR1 reads SGHTA; CDR2 reads FQGNSA. Trimming stripped 1 base from V and 6 bases from J, with 12 bases between. CDR3 amino acids: CASSLGVGPPGELFF. The CDR3 DNA sequence: TGTGCCAGCAGCTTAGGAGTGGGTCCACCCGGGGAGCTGTTTTTT.

This clone was detected only once. The chain has TRBV6-1 and TRBJ2-3; D unclear. With 6 bases removed from V and 4 bases from J, the gap between germline ends came to 5 bases. Germline-derived CDR1 and CDR2 are MNHNS and SASEGT. CDR3 length: 11 residues. Here the CDR3 DNA reads TGTGCCAGCAGAGAGGCAGATACGCAGTATTTT. This codes for CASREADTQYF.

The gene calls are TRBV6-1 and TRBJ1-4; 10 nucleotides match TRBD1. Germline trimming cut 7 bases from V and 11 bases from J; bases unmatched to any gene: 10. Germline assignment: CDR1 MNHNS and CDR2 SASEGT. This CDR3 comprises 14 residues. The CDR3 bases are TGTGCCAGCATGATGGGGACAGGGGAGGAGAAACTGTTTTTT. Translating gives CASMMGTGEEKLFF.

For this clone: An end of the junction differs from the germline gene, which may be a read error. The chain combines TRBV7-7 with TRBJ2-5; D uncertain. Germline V gene sequence: CDR1 SSHAT, CDR2 FNYEAQ (reference sequence). This CDR3 region has 13 residues. CDR3 sequence: CASSYRVSETQYF. As DNA, the CDR3 is TGTGCTAGCAGCTACCGGGTTTCAGAGACCCAGTACTTC. Drawing the rest from reference TRBV7-7 and TRBJ2-5, the complete variable domain is GAGVSQSPRYKVTKRGQDVTLRCDPISSHATLYWYQQALGQGPEFLTYFNYEAQPDKSGLPSDRFSAERPEGSISTLTIQRTEQRDSAMYRCASSYRVSETQYFGPGTRLLVL.